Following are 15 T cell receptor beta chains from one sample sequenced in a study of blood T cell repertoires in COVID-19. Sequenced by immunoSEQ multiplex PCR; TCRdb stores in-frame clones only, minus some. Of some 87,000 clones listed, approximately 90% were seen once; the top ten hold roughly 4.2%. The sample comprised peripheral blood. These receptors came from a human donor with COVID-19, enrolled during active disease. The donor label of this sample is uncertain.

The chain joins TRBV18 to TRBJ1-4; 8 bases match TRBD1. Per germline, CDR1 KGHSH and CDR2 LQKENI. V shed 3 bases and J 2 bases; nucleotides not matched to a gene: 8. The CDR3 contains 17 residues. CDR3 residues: CASSPRQGLRTNEKLFF. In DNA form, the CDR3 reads TGTGCCAGCTCACCTCGACAGGGGTTAAGGACTAATGAAAAACTGTTTTTT.

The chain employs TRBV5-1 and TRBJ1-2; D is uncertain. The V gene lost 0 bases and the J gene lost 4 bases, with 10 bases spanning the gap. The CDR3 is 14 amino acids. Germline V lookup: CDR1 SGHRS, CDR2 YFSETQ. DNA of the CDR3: TGCGCCAGCAGCTTGGGAGTTTCGAGCTATGGCTACACCTTC. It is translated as CASSLGVSSYGYTF.

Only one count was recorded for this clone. CDR3 nucleotide sequence: TGTGCCAGCAGCGGCGACGGGGTCTACGAGCAGTACTTC. It specifies CASSGDGVYEQYF. V is TRBV5-6 and J is TRBJ2-7; possibly TRBD2 for D (5 bases). V dropped 4 bases and J dropped 3 bases, with 11 bases sitting between them. The CDR3 contains 13 residues. Germline V gives CDR1 SGHDT, CDR2 YYEEEE.

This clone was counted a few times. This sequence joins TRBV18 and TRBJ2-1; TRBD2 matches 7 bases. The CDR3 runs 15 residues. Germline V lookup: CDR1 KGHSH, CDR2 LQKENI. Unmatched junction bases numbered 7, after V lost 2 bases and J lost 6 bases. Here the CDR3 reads CASSPGAGRVNEQFF. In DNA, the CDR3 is TGTGCCAGCTCACCAGGGGCAGGGAGGGTCAATGAGCAGTTCTTC.

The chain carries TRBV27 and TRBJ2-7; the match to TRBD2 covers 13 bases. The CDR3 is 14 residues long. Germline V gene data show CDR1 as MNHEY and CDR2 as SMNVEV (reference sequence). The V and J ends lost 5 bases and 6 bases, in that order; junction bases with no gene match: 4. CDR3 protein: CASSQGLAGVEQYF. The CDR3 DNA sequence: TGTGCCAGCAGTCAAGGACTAGCGGGAGTCGAGCAGTACTTC.

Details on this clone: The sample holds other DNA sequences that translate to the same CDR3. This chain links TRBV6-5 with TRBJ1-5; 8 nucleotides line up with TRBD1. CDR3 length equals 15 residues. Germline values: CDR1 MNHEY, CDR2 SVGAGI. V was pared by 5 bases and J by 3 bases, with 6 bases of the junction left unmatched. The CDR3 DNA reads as TGTGCCAGCAGTCCGACAGGGGACCACAATCAGCCCCAGCATTTT. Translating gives CASSPTGDHNQPQHF.

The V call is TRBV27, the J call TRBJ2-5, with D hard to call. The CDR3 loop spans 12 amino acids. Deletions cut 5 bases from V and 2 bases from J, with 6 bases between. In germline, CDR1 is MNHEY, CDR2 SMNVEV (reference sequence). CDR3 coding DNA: TGTGCCAGCAGTAATAATCAAGAGACCCAGTACTTC. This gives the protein CASSNNQETQYF.

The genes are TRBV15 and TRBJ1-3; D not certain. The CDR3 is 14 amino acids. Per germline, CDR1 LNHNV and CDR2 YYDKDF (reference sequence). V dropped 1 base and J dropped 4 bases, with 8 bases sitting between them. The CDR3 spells CATSRVGVGNTIYF. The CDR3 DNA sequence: TGTGCCACCAGCAGAGTCGGGGTCGGAAACACCATATATTTT. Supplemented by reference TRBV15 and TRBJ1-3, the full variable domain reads DAMVIQNPRYQVTQFGKPVTLSCSQTLNHNVMYWYQQKSSQAPKLLFHYYDKDFNNEADTPDNFQSRRPNTSFCFLDIRSPGLGDTAMYLCATSRVGVGNTIYFGEGSWLTVV.

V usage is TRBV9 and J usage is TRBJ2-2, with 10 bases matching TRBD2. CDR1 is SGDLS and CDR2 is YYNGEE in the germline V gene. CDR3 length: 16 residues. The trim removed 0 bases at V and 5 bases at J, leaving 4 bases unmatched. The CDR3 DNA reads TGTGCCAGCAGCGTAGAACTAGCGGGAAGTACCGGGGAGCTGTTTTTT. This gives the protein CASSVELAGSTGELFF. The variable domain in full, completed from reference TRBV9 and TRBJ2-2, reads DSGVTQTPKHLITATGQRVTLRCSPRSGDLSVYWYQQSLDQGLQFLIQYYNGEERAKGNILERFSAQQFPDLHSELNLSSLELGDSALYFCASSVELAGSTGELFFGEGSRLTVL.

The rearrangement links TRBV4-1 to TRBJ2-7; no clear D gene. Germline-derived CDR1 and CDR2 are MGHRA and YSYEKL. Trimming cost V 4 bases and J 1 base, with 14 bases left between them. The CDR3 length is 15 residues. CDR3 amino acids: CASSLERQPSYEQYF. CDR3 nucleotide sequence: TGCGCCAGCAGCCTAGAGAGACAACCGTCCTACGAGCAGTACTTC.

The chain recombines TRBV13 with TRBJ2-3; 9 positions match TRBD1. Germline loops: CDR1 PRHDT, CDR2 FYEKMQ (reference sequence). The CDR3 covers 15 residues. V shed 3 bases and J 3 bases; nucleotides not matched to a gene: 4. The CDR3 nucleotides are TGTGCCAGCAGCTTTTTGACAGGGGGTACAGATACGCAGTATTTT. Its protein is CASSFLTGGTDTQYF. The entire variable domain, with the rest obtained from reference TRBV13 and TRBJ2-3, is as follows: AAGVIQSPRHLIKEKRETATLKCYPIPRHDTVYWYQQGPGQDPQFLISFYEKMQSDKGSIPDRFSAQQFSDYHSELNMSSLELGDSALYFCASSFLTGGTDTQYFGPGTRLTVL.

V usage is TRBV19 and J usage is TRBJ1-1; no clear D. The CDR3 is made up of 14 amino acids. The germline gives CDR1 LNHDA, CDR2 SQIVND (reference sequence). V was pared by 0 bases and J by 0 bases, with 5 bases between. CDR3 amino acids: CASSIDSLNTEAFF. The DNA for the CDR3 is TGTGCCAGTAGTATAGATAGCTTGAACACTGAAGCTTTCTTT.

Written as DNA, the CDR3 is TGCAGCGCCGAGGAGAACTATGGCTACACCTTC. Protein product: CSAEENYGYTF. J is TRBJ1-2 and V is TRBV29-1; D ambiguous. CDR1 and CDR2 (germline): SQVTM, ANQGSEA. This CDR3 has 11 amino acids. Trimming removed 7 bases at V and 2 bases at J, with 8 bases between.

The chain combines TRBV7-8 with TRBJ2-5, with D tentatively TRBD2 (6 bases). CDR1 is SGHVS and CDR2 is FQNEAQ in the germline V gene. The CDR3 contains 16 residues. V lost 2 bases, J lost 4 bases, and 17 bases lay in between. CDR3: CASSLFWRDLRETQYF. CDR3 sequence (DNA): TGTGCCAGCAGCTTATTTTGGCGGGACTTAAGAGAGACCCAGTACTTC.

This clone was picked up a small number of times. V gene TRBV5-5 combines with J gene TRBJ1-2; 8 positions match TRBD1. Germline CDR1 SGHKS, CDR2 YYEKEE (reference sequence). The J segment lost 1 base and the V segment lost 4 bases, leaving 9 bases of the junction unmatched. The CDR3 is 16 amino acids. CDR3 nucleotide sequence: TGTGCCAGCAGCCTGACCCCGGGACAGGTTAACTATGGCTACACCTTC. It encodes CASSLTPGQVNYGYTF. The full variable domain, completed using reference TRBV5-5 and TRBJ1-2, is DAGVTQSPTHLIKTRGQQVTLRCSPISGHKSVSWYQQVLGQGPQFIFQYYEKEERGRGNFPDRFSARQFPNYSSELNVNALLLGDSALYLCASSLTPGQVNYGYTFGSGTRLTVV.